The rows below give T cell receptor beta chains drawn from one sample of a study of vaccination effects on CD4 cells after COVID-19. These receptors' targets are unknown. Method: immunoSEQ multiplex PCR; TCRdb's copy keeps in-frame clones and lacks some. The sample lists over 25,000 clones, roughly 85% occurring once. The starting material was CD4+ T cells from PBMCs cultured with HCoV-NL63 spike peptides, obtained after COVID-19 vaccination. Receptor source: a human donor who received a COVID-19 vaccine. Some clones in this sample may be carry-over from other donors' samples. The CDR3 runs from the conserved cysteine through the conserved F or W. The order of the fields is J gene, CDR3 length, clone size, D gene, V gene, CDR3 DNA, CDR3 protein. D genes are given only for firm matches. Expanded clones get a size class; other rows say once, few or many, or leave the size out.

J gene: TRBJ2-3; CDR3 length: 15; clone size: .; D gene: TRBD1; V gene: TRBV6-5; CDR3 DNA: TGTGCCAGCAGTCGACAGGGGGCGCCGTCAGATACGCAGTATTTT; CDR3 protein: CASSRQGAPSDTQYF
J gene: TRBJ2-2; CDR3 length: 15; clone size: .; D gene: .; V gene: TRBV24-1; CDR3 DNA: TGTGCCACCAGTGATCCGACAGTTATCCCCGGGGAGCTGTTTTTT; CDR3 protein: CATSDPTVIPGELFF
J gene: TRBJ2-3; CDR3 length: 13; clone size: few; D gene: .; V gene: TRBV5-1; CDR3 DNA: TGCGCCAGCAGAGTACAGGGCGGAGATACGCAGTATTTT; CDR3 protein: CASRVQGGDTQYF
J gene: TRBJ2-5; CDR3 length: 15; clone size: .; D gene: .; V gene: TRBV24-1; CDR3 DNA: TGTGCCACCAGTGATTTGGGGGGGCCGTTAGAGACCCAGTACTTC; CDR3 protein: CATSDLGGPLETQYF
J gene: TRBJ2-5; CDR3 length: 13; clone size: .; D gene: .; V gene: TRBV6-5; CDR3 DNA: TGTGCCGAGGGGGGGGGCGATCTCGGGACCCAGTACTTC; CDR3 protein: CAEGGGDLGTQYF
J gene: TRBJ1-2; CDR3 length: 17; clone size: .; D gene: .; V gene: TRBV11-2; CDR3 DNA: TGTGCCAGCAGCTTAGTTTTTAGGGGGAAAACCAACTATGGCTACACCTTC; CDR3 protein: CASSLVFRGKTNYGYTF
J gene: TRBJ2-3; CDR3 length: 14; clone size: .; D gene: TRBD2; V gene: TRBV10-3; CDR3 DNA: TGTGCCATCAGTAGGGCGGGGGGGCCAGATACGCAGTATTTT; CDR3 protein: CAISRAGGPDTQYF
J gene: TRBJ1-1; CDR3 length: 16; clone size: .; D gene: .; V gene: TRBV5-1; CDR3 DNA: TGCGCCAGCAGCCCGATCCCGACAGTGTTGAACACTGAAGCTTTCTTT; CDR3 protein: CASSPIPTVLNTEAFF
J gene: TRBJ1-3; CDR3 length: 20; clone size: .; D gene: .; V gene: TRBV4-1; CDR3 DNA: TGCGCCAGCAGCCGCTCAATGGCCCGGGACGGCTACCTCTCTGGAAACACCATATATTTT; CDR3 protein: CASSRSMARDGYLSGNTIYF
J gene: TRBJ2-5; CDR3 length: 11; clone size: .; D gene: .; V gene: TRBV6-1; CDR3 DNA: TGTGCCAGCAGTGAAGCCGGGACCCAGTACTTC; CDR3 protein: CASSEAGTQYF
J gene: TRBJ1-2; CDR3 length: 12; clone size: .; D gene: TRBD1; V gene: TRBV6-6; CDR3 DNA: TGTGCCAGCAGTTGGGGACAGCCTGGCTACACCTTC; CDR3 protein: CASSWGQPGYTF
J gene: TRBJ1-2; CDR3 length: 13; clone size: .; D gene: .; V gene: TRBV30; CDR3 DNA: TGTGCCTGGAGTGCGAACACCCTCTATGGCTACACCTTC; CDR3 protein: CAWSANTLYGYTF
J gene: TRBJ2-3; CDR3 length: 14; clone size: .; D gene: .; V gene: TRBV19; CDR3 DNA: TGTGCCAGTAGTATTAGGGGCCCCGAAGATACGCAGTATTTT; CDR3 protein: CASSIRGPEDTQYF
J gene: TRBJ2-5; CDR3 length: 17; clone size: .; D gene: TRBD1; V gene: TRBV3-1/TRBV3-2; CDR3 DNA: TGTGCCAGCAGCCAAGTTCCCGGACAGGGAGACGAAGAGACCCAGTACTTC; CDR3 protein: CASSQVPGQGDEETQYF
J gene: TRBJ2-2; CDR3 length: 18; clone size: .; D gene: TRBD2; V gene: TRBV2; CDR3 DNA: TGTGCCAGCAGTCCCGCCGGGACTAGCGGGGGTGGCACCGGGGAGCTGTTTTTT; CDR3 protein: CASSPAGTSGGGTGELFF
J gene: TRBJ2-5; CDR3 length: 16; clone size: .; D gene: .; V gene: TRBV5-1; CDR3 DNA: TGCGCCAGCAGCTTGGAGGATGGGGGATCAGGAGAGACCCAGTACTTC; CDR3 protein: CASSLEDGGSGETQYF
J gene: TRBJ2-3; CDR3 length: 15; clone size: few; D gene: .; V gene: TRBV19; CDR3 DNA: TGTGCCAGTAGTCTCTCGGGGGTTAGCACAGATACGCAGTATTTT; CDR3 protein: CASSLSGVSTDTQYF
J gene: TRBJ1-4; CDR3 length: 13; clone size: .; D gene: .; V gene: TRBV6-4; CDR3 DNA: TGTGCCAGCGGACGGGAGCGAGGTGAAAAACTGTTTTTT; CDR3 protein: CASGRERGEKLFF
J gene: TRBJ1-2; CDR3 length: 13; clone size: .; D gene: TRBD1; V gene: TRBV19; CDR3 DNA: TGTGCCACCTTGGGACAGTACAACTATGGCTACACCTTC; CDR3 protein: CATLGQYNYGYTF
J gene: TRBJ2-3; CDR3 length: 15; clone size: .; D gene: TRBD2; V gene: TRBV7-2; CDR3 DNA: TGTGCCAGCAGCCTCAGCGGGGGACACACAGATACGCAGTATTTT; CDR3 protein: CASSLSGGHTDTQYF
J gene: TRBJ2-2; CDR3 length: 15; clone size: few; D gene: .; V gene: TRBV6-2/TRBV6-3; CDR3 DNA: TGTGCCAGCAGTTATGACGTGTCGCACACCGGGGAGCTGTTTTTT; CDR3 protein: CASSYDVSHTGELFF
J gene: TRBJ1-2; CDR3 length: 15; clone size: .; D gene: .; V gene: TRBV28; CDR3 DNA: TGTGCCAGCAGTCCCCGGTTTGCTCCTAACTATGGCTACACCTTC; CDR3 protein: CASSPRFAPNYGYTF
J gene: TRBJ2-3; CDR3 length: 15; clone size: .; D gene: .; V gene: TRBV4-1; CDR3 DNA: TGCGCCAGCAGCCAAGATAGGGCAGACACAGATACGCAGTATTTT; CDR3 protein: CASSQDRADTDTQYF
J gene: TRBJ1-5; CDR3 length: 15; clone size: once; D gene: .; V gene: TRBV19; CDR3 DNA: TGTGCCAGTATCGGGACCGCTCCTTCCAATCAGCCCCAGCATTTT; CDR3 protein: CASIGTAPSNQPQHF
J gene: TRBJ2-3; CDR3 length: 12; clone size: once; D gene: TRBD2; V gene: TRBV28; CDR3 DNA: TGTGCGTGGAGCGGGGGAACAGATACGCAGTATTTT; CDR3 protein: CAWSGGTDTQYF
J gene: TRBJ1-5; CDR3 length: 14; clone size: .; D gene: .; V gene: TRBV12-5; CDR3 DNA: TGTGCTAGTGGTTTGTCAGGTAGCAATCAGCCCCAGCATTTT; CDR3 protein: CASGLSGSNQPQHF
J gene: TRBJ2-3; CDR3 length: 16; clone size: .; D gene: TRBD2; V gene: TRBV30; CDR3 DNA: TGTGCCTGGAGTGTACGTCGCGGGAGAGGCACAGATACGCAGTATTTT; CDR3 protein: CAWSVRRGRGTDTQYF
J gene: TRBJ1-2; CDR3 length: 14; clone size: once; D gene: .; V gene: TRBV5-1; CDR3 DNA: TGCGCCAGCAGCTCCTCTGAGGTCGGGGATGGCTACACCTTC; CDR3 protein: CASSSSEVGDGYTF
J gene: TRBJ1-4; CDR3 length: 16; clone size: .; D gene: TRBD1; V gene: TRBV5-1; CDR3 DNA: TGCGCCAGCAGCCCCCAAGGGACAGGCGGGGGCGAAAAACTGTTTTTT; CDR3 protein: CASSPQGTGGGEKLFF
J gene: TRBJ2-2; CDR3 length: 14; clone size: .; D gene: .; V gene: TRBV5-1; CDR3 DNA: TGCGCCAGCAGCTCTGACAGGTTGGGCGGGGAGCTGTTTTTT; CDR3 protein: CASSSDRLGGELFF
J gene: TRBJ1-3; CDR3 length: 16; clone size: .; D gene: .; V gene: TRBV5-5; CDR3 DNA: TGTGCCAGCAGCTTAGGGGGACTCCACTCTGGAAACACCATATATTTT; CDR3 protein: CASSLGGLHSGNTIYF
J gene: TRBJ2-1; CDR3 length: 11; clone size: few; D gene: .; V gene: TRBV6-5; CDR3 DNA: TGTGCCAGCAGCAATAGCGGTGAGCAGTTCTTC; CDR3 protein: CASSNSGEQFF
J gene: TRBJ1-5; CDR3 length: 13; clone size: .; D gene: TRBD1; V gene: TRBV2; CDR3 DNA: TGTGCCAGCGATGACAGGGGAGGACAGCCCCAGCATTTT; CDR3 protein: CASDDRGGQPQHF
J gene: TRBJ1-4; CDR3 length: 13; clone size: .; D gene: TRBD1; V gene: TRBV30; CDR3 DNA: TGTGCCTGGGCCGGGACAGGGGATGAAAAACTGTTTTTT; CDR3 protein: CAWAGTGDEKLFF
J gene: TRBJ1-2; CDR3 length: 15; clone size: .; D gene: .; V gene: TRBV10-3; CDR3 DNA: TGTGCCATCAGTAGTGGGGCTACAGCTAACTATGGCTACACCTTC; CDR3 protein: CAISSGATANYGYTF
J gene: TRBJ2-5; CDR3 length: 13; clone size: .; D gene: .; V gene: TRBV29-1; CDR3 DNA: TGCAGCGTTGAAACGACTAGGCGGGAGACCCAGTACTTC; CDR3 protein: CSVETTRRETQYF
J gene: TRBJ2-2; CDR3 length: 14; clone size: once; D gene: .; V gene: TRBV6-4; CDR3 DNA: TGTGCCAGCAGTGAATCGGGTGACACCGGGGAGCTGTTTTTT; CDR3 protein: CASSESGDTGELFF
J gene: TRBJ1-2; CDR3 length: 14; clone size: .; D gene: .; V gene: TRBV5-1; CDR3 DNA: TGCGCCAGCAGCTTGGCCGGAACGGAGAGTGGCTACACCTTC; CDR3 protein: CASSLAGTESGYTF
J gene: TRBJ1-3; CDR3 length: 16; clone size: few; D gene: .; V gene: TRBV28; CDR3 DNA: TGTGCCAGCAGTTCCGCCGGAGGGGGGCAAGGAAACACCATATATTTT; CDR3 protein: CASSSAGGGQGNTIYF
J gene: TRBJ1-5; CDR3 length: 13; clone size: .; D gene: .; V gene: TRBV18; CDR3 DNA: TGTGCCAGCTCGCCACAGGGCGGTCAGCCCCAGCATTTT; CDR3 protein: CASSPQGGQPQHF
J gene: TRBJ1-5; CDR3 length: 15; clone size: .; D gene: .; V gene: TRBV6-5; CDR3 DNA: TGTGCCAGCCATGCCTACGTTACAGGCGATCAGCCCCAGCATTTT; CDR3 protein: CASHAYVTGDQPQHF
J gene: TRBJ2-1; CDR3 length: 15; clone size: .; D gene: .; V gene: TRBV18; CDR3 DNA: TGTGCCAGCTCATCCCAGGGTACTTCCTACAATGAGCAGTTCTTC; CDR3 protein: CASSSQGTSYNEQFF
J gene: TRBJ1-4; CDR3 length: 15; clone size: .; D gene: .; V gene: TRBV5-1; CDR3 DNA: TGCGCCAGCAGCTTGGTCTCGGGCTCTAATGAAAAACTGTTTTTT; CDR3 protein: CASSLVSGSNEKLFF
J gene: TRBJ1-5; CDR3 length: 13; clone size: once; D gene: .; V gene: TRBV2; CDR3 DNA: TGTGCCAGCAGAACAGATAGCAATCAGCCCCAGCATTTT; CDR3 protein: CASRTDSNQPQHF
J gene: TRBJ2-2; CDR3 length: 16; clone size: once; D gene: TRBD1; V gene: TRBV5-6; CDR3 DNA: TGTGCCAGCAATTGGGGACAGGGGGAAGGCACCGGGGAGCTGTTTTTT; CDR3 protein: CASNWGQGEGTGELFF
J gene: TRBJ2-5; CDR3 length: 13; clone size: once; D gene: TRBD1; V gene: TRBV7-3; CDR3 DNA: TGTGCCAGCAGCTGGAACAGGGGAGAGACCCAGTACTTC; CDR3 protein: CASSWNRGETQYF
J gene: TRBJ2-3; CDR3 length: 18; clone size: .; D gene: .; V gene: TRBV4-1; CDR3 DNA: TGCGCCAGCAGCCAAGTGGTGGTCCCAGCAATTCGCACAGATACGCAGTATTTT; CDR3 protein: CASSQVVVPAIRTDTQYF
J gene: TRBJ2-2; CDR3 length: 16; clone size: once; D gene: .; V gene: TRBV5-5; CDR3 DNA: TGTGCCAGCAGCTTCGGGTTAGGGGCGAACACCGGGGAGCTGTTTTTT; CDR3 protein: CASSFGLGANTGELFF
J gene: TRBJ2-5; CDR3 length: 13; clone size: .; D gene: .; V gene: TRBV29-1; CDR3 DNA: TGCAGCGTTGAGGTCGGAGCGGGAGAGACCCAGTACTTC; CDR3 protein: CSVEVGAGETQYF
J gene: TRBJ1-1; CDR3 length: 13; clone size: .; D gene: .; V gene: TRBV5-1; CDR3 DNA: TGCGCCAGCAGCTTGGATTGGGGCACTGAAGCTTTCTTT; CDR3 protein: CASSLDWGTEAFF
J gene: TRBJ1-1; CDR3 length: 14; clone size: .; D gene: .; V gene: TRBV19; CDR3 DNA: TGTGCCAGTAGTATAACGGGCGTGAACACTGAAGCTTTCTTT; CDR3 protein: CASSITGVNTEAFF
J gene: TRBJ1-2; CDR3 length: 14; clone size: once; D gene: .; V gene: TRBV24-1; CDR3 DNA: TGTGCCACCAGTGATATACAGGGCGGCTATGGCTACACCTTC; CDR3 protein: CATSDIQGGYGYTF
J gene: TRBJ2-5; CDR3 length: 15; clone size: .; D gene: TRBD1; V gene: TRBV19; CDR3 DNA: TGTGCCAGTAGTATCCGGGGACAGGGAGGAGAGACCCAGTACTTC; CDR3 protein: CASSIRGQGGETQYF
J gene: TRBJ1-1; CDR3 length: 15; clone size: few; D gene: .; V gene: TRBV3-1/TRBV3-2; CDR3 DNA: TGTGCCAGCAGCCATTCCGACGGAATGAACACTGAAGCTTTCTTT; CDR3 protein: CASSHSDGMNTEAFF
J gene: TRBJ1-3; CDR3 length: 16; clone size: .; D gene: .; V gene: TRBV19; CDR3 DNA: TGTGCCAGTAGTATAGATCGGTCATCGGCTGGAAACACCATATATTTT; CDR3 protein: CASSIDRSSAGNTIYF
J gene: TRBJ1-1; CDR3 length: 13; clone size: .; D gene: .; V gene: TRBV18; CDR3 DNA: TGTGCCAGCTCACGCCGGGGGGCCACTGAAGCTTTCTTT; CDR3 protein: CASSRRGATEAFF
J gene: TRBJ2-1; CDR3 length: 16; clone size: .; D gene: TRBD1; V gene: TRBV9; CDR3 DNA: TGTGCCAGCAGCGCTCTTACGGGACAGGGGCTCGATGAGCAGTTCTTC; CDR3 protein: CASSALTGQGLDEQFF
J gene: TRBJ1-1; CDR3 length: 15; clone size: .; D gene: TRBD1; V gene: TRBV11-2; CDR3 DNA: TGTGCCAGCAGCTTAGTACAGGGGAGAGGCACTGAAGCTTTCTTT; CDR3 protein: CASSLVQGRGTEAFF
J gene: TRBJ2-3; CDR3 length: 14; clone size: once; D gene: TRBD2; V gene: TRBV6-5; CDR3 DNA: TGTGCCACCTTCCGGGGGGGGATTTCCGATACGCAGTATTTT; CDR3 protein: CATFRGGISDTQYF
J gene: TRBJ2-3; CDR3 length: 14; clone size: .; D gene: .; V gene: TRBV7-2; CDR3 DNA: TGTGCCAGCAGCCGCGGACGTTCCACAGATACGCAGTATTTT; CDR3 protein: CASSRGRSTDTQYF